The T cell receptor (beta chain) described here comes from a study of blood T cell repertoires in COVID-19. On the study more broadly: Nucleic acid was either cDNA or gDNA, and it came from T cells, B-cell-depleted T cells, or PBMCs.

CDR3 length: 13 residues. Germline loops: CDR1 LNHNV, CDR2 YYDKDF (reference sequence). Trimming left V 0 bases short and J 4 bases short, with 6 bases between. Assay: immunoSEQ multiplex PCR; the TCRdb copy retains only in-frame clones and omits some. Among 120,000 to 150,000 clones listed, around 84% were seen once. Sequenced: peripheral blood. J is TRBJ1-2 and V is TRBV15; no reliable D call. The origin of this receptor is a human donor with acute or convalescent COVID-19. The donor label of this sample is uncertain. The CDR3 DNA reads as TGTGCCACCAGCAGAGAAGACACCTATGGCTACACCTTC. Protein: CATSREDTYGYTF. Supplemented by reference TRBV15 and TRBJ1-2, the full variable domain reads DAMVIQNPRYQVTQFGKPVTLSCSQTLNHNVMYWYQQKSSQAPKLLFHYYDKDFNNEADTPDNFQSRRPNTSFCFLDIRSPGLGDTAMYLCATSREDTYGYTFGSGTRLTVV.